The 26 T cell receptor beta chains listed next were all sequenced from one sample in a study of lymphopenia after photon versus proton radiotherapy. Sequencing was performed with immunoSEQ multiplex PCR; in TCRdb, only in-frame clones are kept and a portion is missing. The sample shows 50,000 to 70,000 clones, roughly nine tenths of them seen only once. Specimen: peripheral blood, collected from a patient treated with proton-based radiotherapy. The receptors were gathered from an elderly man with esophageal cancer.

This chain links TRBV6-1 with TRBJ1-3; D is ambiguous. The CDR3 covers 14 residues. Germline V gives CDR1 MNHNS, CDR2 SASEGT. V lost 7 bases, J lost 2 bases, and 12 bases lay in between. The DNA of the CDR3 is TGTGCCAGCATGGTGGGAAGGGCTGGAAACACCATATATTTT. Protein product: CASMVGRAGNTIYF.

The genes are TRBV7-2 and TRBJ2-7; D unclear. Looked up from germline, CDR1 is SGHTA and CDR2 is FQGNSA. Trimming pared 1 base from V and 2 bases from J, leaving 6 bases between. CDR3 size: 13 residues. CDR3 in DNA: TGTGCCAGCAGCTTAGTCGTCACCTACGAGCAGTACTTC. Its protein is CASSLVVTYEQYF.

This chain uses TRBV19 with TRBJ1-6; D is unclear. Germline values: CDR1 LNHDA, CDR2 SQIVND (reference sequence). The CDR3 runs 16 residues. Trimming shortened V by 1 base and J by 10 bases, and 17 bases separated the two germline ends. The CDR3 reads CASSIVDGLGDSPLHF. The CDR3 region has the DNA TGTGCCAGTAGTATAGTCGACGGTCTGGGAGACTCACCCCTCCACTTT.

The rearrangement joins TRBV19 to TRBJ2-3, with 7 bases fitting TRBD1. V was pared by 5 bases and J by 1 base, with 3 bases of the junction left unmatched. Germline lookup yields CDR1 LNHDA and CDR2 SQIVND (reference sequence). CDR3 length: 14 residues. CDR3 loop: CASSLGQGTDTQYF. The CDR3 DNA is TGTGCCAGTAGTCTAGGACAGGGCACAGATACGCAGTATTTT.

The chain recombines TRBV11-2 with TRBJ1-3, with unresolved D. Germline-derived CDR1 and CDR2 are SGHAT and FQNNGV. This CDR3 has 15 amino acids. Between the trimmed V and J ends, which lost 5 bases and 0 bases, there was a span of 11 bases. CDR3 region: CASSPGSSSGNTIYF. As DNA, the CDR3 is TGTGCCAGCAGCCCCGGCTCTAGCTCTGGAAACACCATATATTTT.

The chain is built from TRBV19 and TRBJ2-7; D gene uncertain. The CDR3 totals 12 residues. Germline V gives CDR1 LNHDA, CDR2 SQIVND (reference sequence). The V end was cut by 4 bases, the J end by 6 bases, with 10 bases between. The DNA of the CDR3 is TGTGCCAGTAGTAGCCGCGCCGGCGAGCAGTACTTC. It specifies CASSSRAGEQYF.

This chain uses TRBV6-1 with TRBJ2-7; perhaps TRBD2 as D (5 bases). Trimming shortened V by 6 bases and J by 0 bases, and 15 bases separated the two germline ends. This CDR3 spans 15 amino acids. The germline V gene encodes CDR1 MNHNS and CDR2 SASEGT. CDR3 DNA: TGTGCCAGCAGGCCCGGGATCGCCGGCTCCTACGAGCAGTACTTC. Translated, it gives CASRPGIAGSYEQYF.

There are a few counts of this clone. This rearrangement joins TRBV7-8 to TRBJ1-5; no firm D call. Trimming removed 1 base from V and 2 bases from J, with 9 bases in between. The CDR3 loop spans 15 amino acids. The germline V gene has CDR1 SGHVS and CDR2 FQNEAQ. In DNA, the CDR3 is TGTGCCAGCAGCTTAGGACGAATGGGCAATCAGCCCCAGCATTTT. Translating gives CASSLGRMGNQPQHF.

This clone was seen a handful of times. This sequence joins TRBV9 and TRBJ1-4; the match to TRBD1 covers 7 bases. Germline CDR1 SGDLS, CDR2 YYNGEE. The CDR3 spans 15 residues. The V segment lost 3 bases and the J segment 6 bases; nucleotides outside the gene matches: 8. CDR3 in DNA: TGTGCCAGCAGCGCCCAGGGGGGGGAATATGAAAAACTGTTTTTT. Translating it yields CASSAQGGEYEKLFF.

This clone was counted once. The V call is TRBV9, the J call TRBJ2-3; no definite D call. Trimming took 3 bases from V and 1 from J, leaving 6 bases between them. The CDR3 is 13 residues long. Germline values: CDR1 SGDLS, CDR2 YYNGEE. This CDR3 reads CASSATGTDTQYF. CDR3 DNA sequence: TGTGCCAGCAGCGCTACCGGCACAGATACGCAGTATTTT.

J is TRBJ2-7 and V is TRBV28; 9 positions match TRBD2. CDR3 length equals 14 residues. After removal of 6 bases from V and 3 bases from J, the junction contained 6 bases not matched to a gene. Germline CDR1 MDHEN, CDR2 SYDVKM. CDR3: CASRRGGANYEQYF. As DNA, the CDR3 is TGTGCCAGCAGGCGCGGGGGGGCTAACTACGAGCAGTACTTC. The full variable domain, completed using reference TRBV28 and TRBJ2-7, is DVKVTQSSRYLVKRTGEKVFLECVQDMDHENMFWYRQDPGLGLRLIYFSYDVKMKEKGDIPEGYSVSREKKERFSLILESASTNQTSMYLCASRRGGANYEQYFGPGTRLTVT.

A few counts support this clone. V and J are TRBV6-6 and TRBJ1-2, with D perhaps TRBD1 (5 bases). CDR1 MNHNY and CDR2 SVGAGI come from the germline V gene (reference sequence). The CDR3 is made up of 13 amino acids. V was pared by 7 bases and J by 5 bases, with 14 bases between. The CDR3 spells CASNPTARYGYTF. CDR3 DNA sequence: TGTGCCAGCAACCCGACAGCAAGATATGGCTACACCTTC.

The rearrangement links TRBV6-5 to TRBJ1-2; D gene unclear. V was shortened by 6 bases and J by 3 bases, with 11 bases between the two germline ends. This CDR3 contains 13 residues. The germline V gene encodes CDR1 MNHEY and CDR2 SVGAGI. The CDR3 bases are TGTGCCAGCAGACACCGGAGGGACTATGGCTACACCTTC. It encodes CASRHRRDYGYTF.

The CDR3: CASSQLWTSGSMDEQFF. The CDR3 DNA reads TGTGCCAGCAGCCAGCTATGGACTAGCGGGAGTATGGATGAGCAGTTCTTC. The chain is built from TRBV14 and TRBJ2-1; 13 bases agree with TRBD2. V shed 3 bases and J 8 bases; nucleotides not matched to a gene: 10. The CDR3 consists of 17 residues. Germline CDR1 and CDR2: SGHDN and FVKESK.

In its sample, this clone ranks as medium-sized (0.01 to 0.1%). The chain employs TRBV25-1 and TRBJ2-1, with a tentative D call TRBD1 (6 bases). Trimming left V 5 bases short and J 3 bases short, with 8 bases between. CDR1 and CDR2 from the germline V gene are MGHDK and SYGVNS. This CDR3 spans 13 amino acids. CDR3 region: CASSYRDYNEQFF. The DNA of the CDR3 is TGTGCCAGCAGTTACAGGGACTACAATGAGCAGTTCTTC.

CDR3 region: CASSPTLAGASTDTQYF. CDR3 nucleotide sequence: TGTGCCAGCAGCCCAACACTAGCGGGGGCTAGCACAGATACGCAGTATTTT. The chain has TRBV9 and TRBJ2-3, with 11 bases aligning to TRBD2. Unmatched junction bases numbered 7, after V lost 4 bases and J lost 0 bases. The CDR3 is 17 residues long. In germline, CDR1 is SGDLS, CDR2 YYNGEE.

The CDR3 DNA is TGTGCCAGCAGAGAGTGGACTAACTACGAGCAGTACTTC. It yields the protein CASREWTNYEQYF. This chain joins TRBV6-5 and TRBJ2-7, with a possible D match to TRBD2 (6 bases). The CDR3 is 13 residues long. CDR1 MNHEY and CDR2 SVGAGI come from the germline V gene. V was cut by 6 bases and J by 3 bases, with 12 bases left in between.

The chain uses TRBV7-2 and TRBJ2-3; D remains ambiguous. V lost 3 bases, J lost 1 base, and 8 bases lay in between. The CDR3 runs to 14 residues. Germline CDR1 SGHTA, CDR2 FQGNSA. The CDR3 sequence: CASSLPDRTDTQYF. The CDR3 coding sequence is TGTGCCAGCAGCTTGCCGGATCGCACAGATACGCAGTATTTT.

CDR3 nucleotide sequence: TGTGCCAGCAAGGAGAACACCGGGGAGCTGTTTTTT. This gives the protein CASKENTGELFF. The chain combines TRBV11-2 with TRBJ2-2; unclear D gene. CDR1 is SGHAT and CDR2 is FQNNGV in the germline V gene. This CDR3 is 12 amino acids long. The ends were cut back, 7 bases at V and 1 base at J, with 4 bases in the middle.

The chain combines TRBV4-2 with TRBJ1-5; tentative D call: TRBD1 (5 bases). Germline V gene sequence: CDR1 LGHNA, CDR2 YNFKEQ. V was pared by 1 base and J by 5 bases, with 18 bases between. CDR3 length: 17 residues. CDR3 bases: TGTGCCAGCAGCCAAGTCCTCCCCCAGGGCAGCGATCAGCCCCAGCATTTT. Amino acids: CASSQVLPQGSDQPQHF.

The CDR3 protein is CASSDTGNTGELFF. The CDR3 DNA sequence: TGTGCCAGCAGCGATACAGGGAACACCGGGGAGCTGTTTTTT. The chain recombines TRBV7-9 with TRBJ2-2, with D possibly being TRBD1 (5 bases). Germline CDR1 SEHNR, CDR2 FQNEAQ (reference sequence). V lost 5 bases and J 1 base, leaving 8 bases between the germline ends. The CDR3 is 14 residues long.

CDR3 sequence (DNA): TGTGCCAGCAGTGAGCGGGGACGAGCTGAAGCTTTCTTT. Translated: CASSERGRAEAFF. The chain recombines TRBV25-1 with TRBJ1-1; tentatively, D is TRBD1 (5 bases). Trimming removed 3 bases at V and 6 bases at J, with 11 bases between. Germline CDR1 is MGHDK and CDR2 is SYGVNS. The CDR3 sequence is 13 residues long.

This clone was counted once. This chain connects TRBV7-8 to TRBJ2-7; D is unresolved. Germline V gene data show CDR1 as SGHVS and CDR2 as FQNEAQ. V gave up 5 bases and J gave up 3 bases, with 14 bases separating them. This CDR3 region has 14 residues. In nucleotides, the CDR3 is TGTGCCAGCAGCCTGATCGCGACGGGCTACGAGCAGTACTTC. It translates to CASSLIATGYEQYF.

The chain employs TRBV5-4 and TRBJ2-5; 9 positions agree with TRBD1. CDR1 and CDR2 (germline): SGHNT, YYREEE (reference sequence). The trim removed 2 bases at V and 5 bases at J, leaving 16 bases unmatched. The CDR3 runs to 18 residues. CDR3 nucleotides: TGTGCCAGCAGCTTTCAATCCAGCGGGACAGGGAGGCTGGAGACCCAGTACTTC. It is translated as CASSFQSSGTGRLETQYF.

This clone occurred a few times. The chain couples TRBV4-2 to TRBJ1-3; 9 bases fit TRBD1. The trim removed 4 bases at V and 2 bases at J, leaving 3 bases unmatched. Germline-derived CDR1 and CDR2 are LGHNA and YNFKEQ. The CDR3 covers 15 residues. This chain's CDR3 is CASSPRQGAGNTIYF. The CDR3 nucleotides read TGTGCCAGCAGCCCACGACAGGGGGCTGGAAACACCATATATTTT.

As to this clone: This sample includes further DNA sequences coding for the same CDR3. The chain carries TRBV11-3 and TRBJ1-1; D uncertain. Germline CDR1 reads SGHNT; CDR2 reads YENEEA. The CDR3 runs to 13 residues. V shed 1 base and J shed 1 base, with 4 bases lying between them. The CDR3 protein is CASSLGRNTEAFF. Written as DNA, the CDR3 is TGTGCCAGCAGCTTAGGCAGGAACACTGAAGCTTTCTTT.